The clone carrying this TCR beta chain was seen at least ten times. Its cognate antigen is unknown. This entry is derived from a study of identical twins. Notes on the study in general: Monozygotic twins shared more out-of-frame TCR alpha than recombination models predicted. Beta clonotypes that were abundant in cord blood contained fewer insertions, a pattern absent from memory repertoires.

In TCRdb, the 5' RACE reads were re-called with MiXCR into one record per CDR3 protein. The data contain about 470,000 distinct CDR3 sequences, around 24% of them singletons. Trimming took 3 bases from V and 1 from J; bases not matched to a gene: 5. The germline gives CDR1 MNHEY, CDR2 SVGAGI. The CDR3 length is 16 residues. These data were also filed under a second study, of T cells expressing NK-cell markers. Turning to that study: Sequencing of TCR beta repertoires drew on sorted CD3+CD56+NKG2C+, CD3+CD56+NKG2C- and CD3+CD56-NKG2C+ T cells.

This receptor was identified in a woman between 18 and 29 years old in good health. The chain joins TRBV6-5 to TRBJ2-3; the match to TRBD2 covers 9 bases. The sample comprised CD4+ T cells sorted from blood. As DNA, the CDR3 is TGTGCCAGCAGTTATCGGGCTAGCGGGGGCACAGATACGCAGTATTTT. Translated, it gives CASSYRASGGTDTQYF.